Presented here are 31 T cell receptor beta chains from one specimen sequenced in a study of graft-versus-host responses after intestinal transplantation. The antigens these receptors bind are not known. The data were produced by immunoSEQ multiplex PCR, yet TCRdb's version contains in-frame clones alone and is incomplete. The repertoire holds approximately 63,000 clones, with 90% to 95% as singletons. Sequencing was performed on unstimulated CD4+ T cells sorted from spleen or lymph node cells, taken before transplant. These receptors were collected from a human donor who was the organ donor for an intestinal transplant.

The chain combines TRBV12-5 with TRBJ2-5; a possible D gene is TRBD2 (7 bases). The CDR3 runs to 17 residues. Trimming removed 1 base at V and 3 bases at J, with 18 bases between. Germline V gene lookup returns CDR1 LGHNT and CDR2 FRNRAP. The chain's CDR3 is CASGLGQGGGGEETQYF. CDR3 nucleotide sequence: TGTGCTAGTGGTTTGGGCCAGGGAGGGGGAGGCGAAGAGACCCAGTACTTC.

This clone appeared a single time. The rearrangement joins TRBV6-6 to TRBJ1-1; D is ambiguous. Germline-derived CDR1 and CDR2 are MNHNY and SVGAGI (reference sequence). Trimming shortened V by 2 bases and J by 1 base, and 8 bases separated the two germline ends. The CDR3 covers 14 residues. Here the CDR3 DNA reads TGTGCCAGCAGTTACAGAATTGCGAACACTGAAGCTTTCTTT. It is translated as CASSYRIANTEAFF.

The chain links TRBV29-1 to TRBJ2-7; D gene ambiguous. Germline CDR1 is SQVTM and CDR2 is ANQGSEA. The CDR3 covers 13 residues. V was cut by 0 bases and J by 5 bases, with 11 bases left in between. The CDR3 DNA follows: TGCAGCGTTGAAGATCATGGGGTTAACGAGCAGTACTTC. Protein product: CSVEDHGVNEQYF.

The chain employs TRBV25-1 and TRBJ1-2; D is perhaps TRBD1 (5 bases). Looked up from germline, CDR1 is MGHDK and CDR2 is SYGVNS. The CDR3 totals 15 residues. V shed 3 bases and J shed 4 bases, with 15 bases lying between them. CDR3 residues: CASSDWRGPAYGYTF. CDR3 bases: TGTGCCAGCAGTGATTGGAGGGGACCCGCCTATGGCTACACCTTC.

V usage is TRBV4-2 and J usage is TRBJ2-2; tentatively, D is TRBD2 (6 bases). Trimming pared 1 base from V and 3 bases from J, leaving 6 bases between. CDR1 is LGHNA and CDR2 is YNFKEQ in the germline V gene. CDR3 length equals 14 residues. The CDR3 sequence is CASSQGGDTGELFF. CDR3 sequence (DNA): TGTGCCAGCAGCCAAGGGGGGGACACCGGGGAGCTGTTTTTT.

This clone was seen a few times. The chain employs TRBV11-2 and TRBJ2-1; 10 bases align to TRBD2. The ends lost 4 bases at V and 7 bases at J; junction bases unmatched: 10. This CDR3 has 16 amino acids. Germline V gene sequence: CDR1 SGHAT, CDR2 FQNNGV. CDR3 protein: CASSSDLAGGENEQFF. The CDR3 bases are TGTGCCAGCAGCTCCGACTTAGCGGGGGGCGAGAATGAGCAGTTCTTC.

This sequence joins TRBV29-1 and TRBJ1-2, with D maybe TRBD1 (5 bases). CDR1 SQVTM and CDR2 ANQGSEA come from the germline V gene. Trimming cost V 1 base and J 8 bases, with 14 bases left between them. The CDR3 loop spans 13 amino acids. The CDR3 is CSVEGGLGRGYTF. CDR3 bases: TGCAGCGTTGAAGGGGGACTAGGGAGGGGCTACACCTTC.

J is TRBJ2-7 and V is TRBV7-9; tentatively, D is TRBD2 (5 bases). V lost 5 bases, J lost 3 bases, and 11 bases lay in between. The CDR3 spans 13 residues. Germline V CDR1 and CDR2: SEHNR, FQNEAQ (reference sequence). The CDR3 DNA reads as TGTGCCAGCAGCGTCGGACTTCTCTACGAGCAGTACTTC. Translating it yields CASSVGLLYEQYF.

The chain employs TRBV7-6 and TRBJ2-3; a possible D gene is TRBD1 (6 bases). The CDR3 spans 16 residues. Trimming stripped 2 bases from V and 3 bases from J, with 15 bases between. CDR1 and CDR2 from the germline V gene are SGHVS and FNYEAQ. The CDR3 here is CASSLMGARPTDTQYF. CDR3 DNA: TGTGCCAGCAGCTTAATGGGGGCTCGCCCTACAGATACGCAGTATTTT. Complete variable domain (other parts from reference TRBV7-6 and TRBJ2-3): GAGVSQSPRYKVTKRGQDVALRCDPISGHVSLYWYRQALGQGPEFLTYFNYEAQQDKSGLPNDRFSAERPEGSISTLTIQRTEQRDSAMYRCASSLMGARPTDTQYFGPGTRLTVL.

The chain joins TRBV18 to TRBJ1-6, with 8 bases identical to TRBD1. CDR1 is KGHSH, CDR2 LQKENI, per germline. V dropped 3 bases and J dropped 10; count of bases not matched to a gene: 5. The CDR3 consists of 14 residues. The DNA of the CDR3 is TGTGCCAGCTCACCGTCCGGGACAGGATCACCCCTCCACTTT. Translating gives CASSPSGTGSPLHF.

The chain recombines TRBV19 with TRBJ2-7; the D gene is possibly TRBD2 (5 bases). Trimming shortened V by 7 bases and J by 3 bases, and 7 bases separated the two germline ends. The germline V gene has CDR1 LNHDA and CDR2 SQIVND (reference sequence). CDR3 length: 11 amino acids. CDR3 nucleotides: TGTGCCAGTAAGGAGGTCTACGAGCAGTACTTC. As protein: CASKEVYEQYF. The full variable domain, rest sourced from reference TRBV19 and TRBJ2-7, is DGGITQSPKYLFRKEGQNVTLSCEQNLNHDAMYWYRQDPGQGLRLIYYSQIVNDFQKGDIAEGYSVSREKKESFPLTVTSAQKNPTAFYLCASKEVYEQYFGPGTRLTVT.

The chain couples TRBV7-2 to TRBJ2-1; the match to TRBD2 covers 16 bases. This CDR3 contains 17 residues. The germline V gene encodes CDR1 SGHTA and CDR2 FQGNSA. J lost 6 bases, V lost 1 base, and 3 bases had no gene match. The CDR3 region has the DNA TGTGCCAGCAGCTTAGTGGGGACTAGCGGGGGGGCCAATGAGCAGTTCTTC. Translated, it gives CASSLVGTSGGANEQFF.

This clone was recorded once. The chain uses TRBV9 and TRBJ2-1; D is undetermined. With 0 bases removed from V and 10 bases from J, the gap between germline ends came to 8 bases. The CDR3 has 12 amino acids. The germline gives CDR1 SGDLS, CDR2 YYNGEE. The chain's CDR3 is CASSVGASEQFF. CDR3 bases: TGTGCCAGCAGCGTAGGAGCATCCGAGCAGTTCTTC.

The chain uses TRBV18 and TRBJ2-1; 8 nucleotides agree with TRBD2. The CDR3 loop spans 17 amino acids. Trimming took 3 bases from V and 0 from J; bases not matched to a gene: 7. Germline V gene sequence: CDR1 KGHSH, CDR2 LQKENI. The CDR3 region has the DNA TGTGCCAGCTCACCCAATCGCGGGGGGCGCTCCTACAATGAGCAGTTCTTC. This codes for CASSPNRGGRSYNEQFF. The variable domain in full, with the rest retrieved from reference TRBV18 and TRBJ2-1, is NAGVMQNPRHLVRRRGQEARLRCSPMKGHSHVYWYRQLPEEGLKFMVYLQKENIIDESGMPKERFSAEFPKEGPSILRIQQVVRGDSAAYFCASSPNRGGRSYNEQFFGPGTRLTVL.

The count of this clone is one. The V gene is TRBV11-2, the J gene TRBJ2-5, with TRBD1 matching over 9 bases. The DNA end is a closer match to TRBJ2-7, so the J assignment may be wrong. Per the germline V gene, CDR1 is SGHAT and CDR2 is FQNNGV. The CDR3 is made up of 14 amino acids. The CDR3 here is CASSLGTGAYEQYF. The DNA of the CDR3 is TGTGCCAGCAGCTTAGGGACAGGGGCCTACGAGCAGTACTTC.

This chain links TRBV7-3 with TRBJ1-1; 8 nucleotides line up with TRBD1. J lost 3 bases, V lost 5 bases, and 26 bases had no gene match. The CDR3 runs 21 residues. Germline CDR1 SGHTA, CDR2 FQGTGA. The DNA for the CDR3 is TGTGCCAGCAGCATGGACAGGGACGGATTAAGTTATAACTCGGGATACACTGAAGCTTTCTTT. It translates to CASSMDRDGLSYNSGYTEAFF.

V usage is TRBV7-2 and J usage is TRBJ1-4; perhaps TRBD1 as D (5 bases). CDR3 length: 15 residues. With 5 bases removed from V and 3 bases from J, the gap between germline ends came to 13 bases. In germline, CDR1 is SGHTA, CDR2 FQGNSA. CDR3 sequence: CASSPKGRSNEKLFF. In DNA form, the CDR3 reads TGTGCCAGCAGCCCGAAGGGACGGTCTAATGAAAAACTGTTTTTT. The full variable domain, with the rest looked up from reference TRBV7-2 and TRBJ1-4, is GAGVSQSPSNKVTEKGKDVELRCDPISGHTALYWYRQSLGQGLEFLIYFQGNSAPDKSGLPSDRFSAERTGGSVSTLTIQRTQQEDSAVYLCASSPKGRSNEKLFFGSGTQLSVL.

The DNA of the CDR3 is TGTGCCAGCTCACCATATCTTGGGACTAGCTACGACGAGCAGTACTTC. It yields the protein CASSPYLGTSYDEQYF. The chain recombines TRBV18 with TRBJ2-7; 9 positions agree with TRBD2. V dropped 2 bases and J dropped 5; count of bases not matched to a gene: 10. Germline CDR1 and CDR2: KGHSH and LQKENI. This CDR3 has 16 amino acids.

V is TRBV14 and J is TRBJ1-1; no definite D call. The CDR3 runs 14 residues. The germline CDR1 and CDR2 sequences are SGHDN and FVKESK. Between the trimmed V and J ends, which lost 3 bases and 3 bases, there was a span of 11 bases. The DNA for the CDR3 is TGTGCCAGCAGCCAGGGGATGCGCTACACTGAAGCTTTCTTT. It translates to CASSQGMRYTEAFF.

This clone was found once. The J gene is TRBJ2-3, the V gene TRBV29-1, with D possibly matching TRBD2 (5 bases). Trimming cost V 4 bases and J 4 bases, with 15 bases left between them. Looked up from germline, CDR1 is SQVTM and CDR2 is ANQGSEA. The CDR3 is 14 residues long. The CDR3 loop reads CSVAYGVMADTQYF. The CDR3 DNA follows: TGCAGCGTTGCTTACGGGGTGATGGCAGATACGCAGTATTTT.

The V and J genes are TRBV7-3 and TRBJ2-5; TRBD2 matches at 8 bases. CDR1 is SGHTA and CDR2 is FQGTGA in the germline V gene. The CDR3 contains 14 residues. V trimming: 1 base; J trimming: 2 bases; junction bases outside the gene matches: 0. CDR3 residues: CASSLSGGQETQYF. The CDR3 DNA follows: TGTGCCAGCAGCTTAAGCGGGGGGCAAGAGACCCAGTACTTC.

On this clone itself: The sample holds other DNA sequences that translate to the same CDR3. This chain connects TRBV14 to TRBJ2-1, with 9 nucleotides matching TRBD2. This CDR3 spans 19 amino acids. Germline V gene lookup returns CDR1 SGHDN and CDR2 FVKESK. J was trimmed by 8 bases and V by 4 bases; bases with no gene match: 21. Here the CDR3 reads CASSRLRGGPGISLDEQFF. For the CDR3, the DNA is TGTGCCAGCAGCCGATTGCGGGGGGGTCCAGGGATTTCGTTGGATGAGCAGTTCTTC.

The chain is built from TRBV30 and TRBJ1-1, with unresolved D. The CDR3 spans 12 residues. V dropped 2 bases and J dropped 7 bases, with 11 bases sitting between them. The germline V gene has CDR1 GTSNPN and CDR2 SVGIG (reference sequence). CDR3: CAWSFGPFEAFF. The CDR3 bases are TGTGCCTGGAGTTTTGGACCGTTTGAAGCTTTCTTT.

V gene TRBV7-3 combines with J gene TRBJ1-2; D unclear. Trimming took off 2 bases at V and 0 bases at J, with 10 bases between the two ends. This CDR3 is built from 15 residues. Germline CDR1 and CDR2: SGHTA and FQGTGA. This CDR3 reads CASSLDNRSNYGYTF. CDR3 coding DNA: TGTGCCAGCAGCTTAGACAATCGATCTAACTATGGCTACACCTTC.

The CDR3: CAISDGYEQYF. The CDR3 DNA follows: TGTGCCATCAGTGATGGTTACGAGCAGTACTTC. V is TRBV10-3 and J is TRBJ2-7, with D unresolved. Germline CDR1 and CDR2: ENHRY and SYGVKD. Trimming cost V 3 bases and J 4 bases, with 4 bases left between them. The CDR3 consists of 11 residues.

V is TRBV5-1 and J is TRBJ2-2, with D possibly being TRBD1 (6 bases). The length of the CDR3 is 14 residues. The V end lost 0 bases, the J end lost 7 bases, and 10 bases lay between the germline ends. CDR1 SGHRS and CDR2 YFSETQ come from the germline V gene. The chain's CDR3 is CASSLASGVGELFF. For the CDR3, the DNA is TGCGCCAGCAGCTTGGCGTCAGGGGTCGGGGAGCTGTTTTTT. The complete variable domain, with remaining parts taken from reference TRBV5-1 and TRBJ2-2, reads KAGVTQTPRYLIKTRGQQVTLSCSPISGHRSVSWYQQTPGQGLQFLFEYFSETQRNKGNFPGRFSGRQFSNSRSEMNVSTLELGDSALYLCASSLASGVGELFFGEGSRLTVL.

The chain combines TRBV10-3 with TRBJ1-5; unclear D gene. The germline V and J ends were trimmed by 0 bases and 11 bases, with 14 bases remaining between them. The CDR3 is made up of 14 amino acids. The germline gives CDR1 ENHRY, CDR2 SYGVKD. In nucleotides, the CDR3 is TGTGCCATCAGTGAGTCAGGGTTCAATATTTCCCAGCATTTT. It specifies CAISESGFNISQHF.

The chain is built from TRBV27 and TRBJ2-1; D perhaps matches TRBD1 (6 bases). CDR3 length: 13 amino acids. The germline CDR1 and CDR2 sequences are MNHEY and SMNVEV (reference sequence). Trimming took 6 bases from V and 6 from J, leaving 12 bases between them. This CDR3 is CASRATGLNEQFF. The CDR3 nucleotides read TGTGCCAGCAGAGCTACAGGGCTCAATGAGCAGTTCTTC.

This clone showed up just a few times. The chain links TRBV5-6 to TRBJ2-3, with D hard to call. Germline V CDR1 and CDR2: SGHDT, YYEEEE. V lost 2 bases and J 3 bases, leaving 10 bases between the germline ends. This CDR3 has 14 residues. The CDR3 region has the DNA TGTGCCAGCAGCTTCCTAGGGAAGACAGATACGCAGTATTTT. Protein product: CASSFLGKTDTQYF.

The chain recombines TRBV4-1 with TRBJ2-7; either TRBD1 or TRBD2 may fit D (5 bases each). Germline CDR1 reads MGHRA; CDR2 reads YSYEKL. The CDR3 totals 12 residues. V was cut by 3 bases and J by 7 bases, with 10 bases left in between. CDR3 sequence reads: CASSQGPGEQYF. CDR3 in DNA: TGCGCCAGCAGCCAGGGGCCGGGGGAGCAGTACTTC.

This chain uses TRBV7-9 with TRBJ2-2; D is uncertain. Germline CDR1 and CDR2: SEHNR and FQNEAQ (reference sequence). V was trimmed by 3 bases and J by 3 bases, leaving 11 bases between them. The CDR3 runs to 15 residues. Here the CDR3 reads CASSFGLGDTGELFF. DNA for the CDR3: TGTGCCAGCAGCTTTGGCCTTGGGGACACCGGGGAGCTGTTTTTT.